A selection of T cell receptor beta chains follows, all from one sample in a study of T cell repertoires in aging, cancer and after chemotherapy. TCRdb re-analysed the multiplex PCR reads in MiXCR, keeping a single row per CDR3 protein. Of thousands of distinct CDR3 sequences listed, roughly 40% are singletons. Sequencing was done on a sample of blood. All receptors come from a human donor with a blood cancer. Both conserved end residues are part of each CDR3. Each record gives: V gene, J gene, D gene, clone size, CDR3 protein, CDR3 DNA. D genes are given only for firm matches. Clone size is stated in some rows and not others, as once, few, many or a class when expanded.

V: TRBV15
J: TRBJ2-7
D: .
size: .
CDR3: CATSRGDNYEQYF
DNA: TGTGCCACCAGCAGAGGGGACAACTACGAGCAGTACTTC

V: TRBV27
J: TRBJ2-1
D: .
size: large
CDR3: CASSLSQAYNEQFF
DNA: TGTGCCAGCAGTTTAAGCCAAGCCTACAATGAGCAGTTCTTC

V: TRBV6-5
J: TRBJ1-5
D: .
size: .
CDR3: CASRDSSNQPQHF
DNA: TGTGCCAGCAGAGACAGTAGCAATCAGCCCCAGCATTTT

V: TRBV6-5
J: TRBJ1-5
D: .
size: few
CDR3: CASSDTWGNQPQHF
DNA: TGTGCCAGCAGTGACACCTGGGGTAATCAGCCCCAGCATTTT

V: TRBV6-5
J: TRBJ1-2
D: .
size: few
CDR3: CASSHGVRESGYTF
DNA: TGTGCCAGCAGTCACGGGGTCCGGGAGAGTGGCTACACCTTC

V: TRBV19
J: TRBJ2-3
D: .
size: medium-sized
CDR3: CASSNGDTDTQYF
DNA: TGTGCCAGTAGTAATGGAGACACAGATACGCAGTATTTT

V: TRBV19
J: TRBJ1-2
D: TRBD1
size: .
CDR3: CASCIVGTGGFAYGYTF
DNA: TGTGCCAGTTGTATAGTGGGGACAGGGGGCTTCGCCTATGGCTACACCTTC

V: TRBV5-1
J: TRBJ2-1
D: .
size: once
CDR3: CASSPGPSSYNEQFF
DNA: TGCGCCAGCAGCCCGGGACCGAGCTCCTACAATGAGCAGTTCTTC

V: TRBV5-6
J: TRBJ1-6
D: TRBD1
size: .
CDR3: CASSPNRGEDSPLHF
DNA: TGTGCCAGCAGCCCGAACAGGGGCGAGGATTCACCCCTCCACTTT

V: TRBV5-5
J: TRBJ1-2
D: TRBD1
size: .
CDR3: CASSEGQGGGYGYTF
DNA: TGTGCCAGCAGCGAAGGACAGGGCGGTGGCTATGGCTACACCTTC

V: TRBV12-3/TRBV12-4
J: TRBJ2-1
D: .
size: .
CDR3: CASSLVLGSEQFF
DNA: TGTGCCAGCAGTTTAGTGCTGGGGTCTGAGCAGTTCTTC

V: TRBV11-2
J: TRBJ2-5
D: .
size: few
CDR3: CASSNFGGPQETQYF
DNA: TGTGCCAGCAGCAACTTCGGGGGTCCGCAAGAGACCCAGTACTTC

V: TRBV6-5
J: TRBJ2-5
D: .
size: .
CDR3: CASSQGHGRGLQYF
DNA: TGTGCCAGCAGCCAGGGACACGGAAGGGGCTTGCAGTACTTC

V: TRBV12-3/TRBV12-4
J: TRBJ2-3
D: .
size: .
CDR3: CASSLYGDTKYF
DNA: TGTGCCAGCAGTTTATATGGAGATACGAAGTATTTT

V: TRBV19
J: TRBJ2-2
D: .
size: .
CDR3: CASTGSSARAPGELFF
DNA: TGTGCCAGTACGGGGTCTTCCGCCCGGGCCCCCGGGGAGCTGTTTTTT

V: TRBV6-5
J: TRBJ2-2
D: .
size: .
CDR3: CASSYSLPPGELFF
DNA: TGTGCCAGCAGTTACTCTCTTCCCCCCGGGGAGCTGTTTTTT

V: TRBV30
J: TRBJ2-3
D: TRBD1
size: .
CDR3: CAWSGTGYTDTQYF
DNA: TGTGCCTGGAGTGGGACAGGGTACACAGATACGCAGTATTTT

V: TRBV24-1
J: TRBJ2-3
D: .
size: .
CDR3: CATSERGITDTQYF
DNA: TGTGCCACCAGTGAGCGCGGGATCACAGATACGCAGTATTTT

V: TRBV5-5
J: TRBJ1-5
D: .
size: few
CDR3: CASSSTQGNQPQHF
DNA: TGTGCCAGCAGCTCCACACAGGGCAATCAGCCCCAGCATTTT

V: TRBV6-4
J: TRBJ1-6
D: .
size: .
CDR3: CASTRARRYYNSPLHF
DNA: TGTGCCAGCACCCGGGCCAGGCGTTACTATAATTCACCCCTCCACTTT

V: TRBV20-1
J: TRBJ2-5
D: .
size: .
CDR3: CSARTPETQYF
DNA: TGCAGTGCAAGGACTCCAGAGACCCAGTACTTC

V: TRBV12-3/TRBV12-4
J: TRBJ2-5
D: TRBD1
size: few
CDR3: CASSRDRAQETQYF
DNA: TGTGCCAGCAGTCGAGACAGGGCCCAAGAGACCCAGTACTTC

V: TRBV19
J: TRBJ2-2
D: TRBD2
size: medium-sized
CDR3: CASRTTSGGTGELFF
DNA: TGTGCCAGTAGAACAACTAGCGGGGGGACCGGGGAGCTGTTTTTT

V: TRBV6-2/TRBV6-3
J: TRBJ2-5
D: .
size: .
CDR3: CAISQAGAQETQYF
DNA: TGTGCCATCAGTCAGGCAGGGGCCCAAGAGACCCAGTACTTC

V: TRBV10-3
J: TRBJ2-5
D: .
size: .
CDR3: CAISELGGETQYF
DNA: TGTGCCATCAGTGAGCTGGGCGGAGAGACCCAGTACTTC

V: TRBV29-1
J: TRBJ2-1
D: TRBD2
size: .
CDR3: CSGKGLAGGYNEQFF
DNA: TGCAGCGGAAAGGGACTAGCGGGGGGGTACAATGAGCAGTTCTTC

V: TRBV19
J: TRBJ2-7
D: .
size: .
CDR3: CASSITATYEQYF
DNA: TGTGCCAGTAGTATAACAGCCACCTACGAGCAGTACTTC

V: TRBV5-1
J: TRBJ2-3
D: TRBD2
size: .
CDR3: CASSSSGRDTQYF
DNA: TGCGCCAGCAGCTCTAGCGGGAGGGATACGCAGTATTTT

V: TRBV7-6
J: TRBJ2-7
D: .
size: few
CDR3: CASSLGAGYEQYF
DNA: TGTGCCAGCAGCTTAGGTGCGGGCTACGAGCAGTACTTC

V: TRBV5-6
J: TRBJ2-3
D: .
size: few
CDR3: CASSLNADTQYF
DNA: TGTGCCAGCAGCCTAAACGCAGATACGCAGTATTTT

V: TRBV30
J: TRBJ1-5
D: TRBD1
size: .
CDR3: CAWSPRGGNQPQHF
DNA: TGTGCCTGGAGTCCCAGGGGGGGCAATCAGCCCCAGCATTTT

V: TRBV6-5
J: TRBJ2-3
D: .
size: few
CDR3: CASRDTAGSTDTQYF
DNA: TGTGCCAGCAGGGATACGGCGGGGAGCACAGATACGCAGTATTTT

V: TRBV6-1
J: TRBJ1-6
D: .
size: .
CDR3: CASSVRENSPLHF
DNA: TGTGCCAGCAGTGTTCGTGAGAATTCACCCCTCCACTTT

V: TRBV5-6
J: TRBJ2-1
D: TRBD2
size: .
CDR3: CASRQTGGYEQFF
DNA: TGTGCCAGCAGACAAACGGGGGGATACGAGCAGTTCTTC

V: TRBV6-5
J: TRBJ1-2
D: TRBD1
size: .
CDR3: CASSFLGTGGSNYGYTF
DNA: TGTGCCAGCAGTTTCCTCGGGACAGGGGGCAGCAACTATGGCTACACCTTC

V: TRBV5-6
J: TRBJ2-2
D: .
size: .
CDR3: CASSRNTGELFF
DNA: TGTGCCAGCAGCCGAAACACCGGGGAGCTGTTTTTT

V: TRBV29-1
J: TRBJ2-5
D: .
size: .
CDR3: CSGGSQYF
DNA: TGCAGCGGGGGGTCCCAGTACTTC

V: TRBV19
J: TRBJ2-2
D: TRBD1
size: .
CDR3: CASRKDRENTGELFF
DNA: TGTGCCAGTAGGAAGGACAGGGAGAACACCGGGGAGCTGTTTTTT

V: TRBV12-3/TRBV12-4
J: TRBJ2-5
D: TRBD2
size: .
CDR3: CASSFGGGASMGGETQYF
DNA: TGTGCCAGCAGTTTCGGCGGGGGGGCGTCCATGGGAGGAGAGACCCAGTACTTC

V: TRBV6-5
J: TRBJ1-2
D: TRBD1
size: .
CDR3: CASTTGAGYTF
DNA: TGTGCCAGCACAACAGGGGCCGGCTACACCTTC

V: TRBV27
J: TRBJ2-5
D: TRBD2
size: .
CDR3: CASSSAAGAQETQYF
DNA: TGTGCCAGCAGTTCAGCAGCGGGGGCCCAAGAGACCCAGTACTTC

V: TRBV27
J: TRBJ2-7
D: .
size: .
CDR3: CASSLSAHRLYEQYF
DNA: TGTGCCAGCAGTTTATCGGCCCACAGGCTTTACGAGCAGTACTTC

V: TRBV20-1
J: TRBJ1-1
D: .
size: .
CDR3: CSVSTTNTEAFF
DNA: TGCAGTGTTTCGACAACCAACACTGAAGCTTTCTTT

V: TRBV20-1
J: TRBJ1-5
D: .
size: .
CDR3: CSAVRAGVNQPQHF
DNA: TGCAGTGCGGTCAGGGCAGGGGTCAATCAGCCCCAGCATTTT

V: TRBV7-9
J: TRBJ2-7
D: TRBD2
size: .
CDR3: CATKPAGVYREQYF
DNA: TGTGCCACCAAACCTGCGGGGGTATATCGCGAGCAGTACTTC

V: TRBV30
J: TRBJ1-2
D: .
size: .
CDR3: CAWSVYLLGGYTF
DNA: TGTGCCTGGAGTGTATATCTGCTTGGTGGCTACACCTTC

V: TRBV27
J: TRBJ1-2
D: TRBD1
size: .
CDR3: CASMMGQGSGYTF
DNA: TGTGCCAGCATGATGGGACAGGGGTCCGGCTACACCTTC

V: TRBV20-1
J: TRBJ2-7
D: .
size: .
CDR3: CSAPPSSYEQYF
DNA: TGCAGTGCGCCACCGAGCTCCTACGAGCAGTACTTC

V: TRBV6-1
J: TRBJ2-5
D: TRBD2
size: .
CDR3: CASSELAGASMGGETQYF
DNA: TGTGCCAGCAGTGAACTAGCGGGGGCGTCCATGGGAGGAGAGACCCAGTACTTC

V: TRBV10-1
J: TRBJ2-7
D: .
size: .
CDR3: CASSESGYHEQYF
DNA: TGCGCCAGCAGTGAGTCAGGCTACCACGAGCAGTACTTC

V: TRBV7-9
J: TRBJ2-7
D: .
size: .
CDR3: CASSFYPYEQYF
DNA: TGTGCCAGCAGCTTCTATCCCTACGAGCAGTACTTC

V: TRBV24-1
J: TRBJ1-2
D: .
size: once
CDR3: CATSDNSRRYTF
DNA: TGTGCCACCAGTGATAACAGTCGGCGCTACACCTTC

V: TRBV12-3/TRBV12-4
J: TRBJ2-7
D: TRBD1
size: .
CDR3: CASSFRDRVHEQYF
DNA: TGTGCCAGCAGTTTTCGGGACAGGGTCCACGAGCAGTACTTC

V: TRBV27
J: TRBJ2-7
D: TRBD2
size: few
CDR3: CASSQTSGGYEQYF
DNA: TGTGCCAGCAGCCAGACTAGCGGGGGCTACGAGCAGTACTTC

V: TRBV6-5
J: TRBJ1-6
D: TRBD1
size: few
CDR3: CASKTTGGTDSPLHF
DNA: TGTGCCAGCAAAACGACAGGGGGAACGGATTCACCCCTCCACTTT